The 15 T cell receptor beta chains below come from one sample, sequenced in a study of blood T cell repertoires in COVID-19. The repertoire was sequenced with immunoSEQ multiplex PCR; TCRdb's copy has only in-frame clones and lacks some. The sample carries more than 90,000 clones, roughly 86% recorded once. Specimen: peripheral blood. The receptors here all came from a man between 40 and 49 years old with acute or convalescent COVID-19.

This clone was counted a few times. The chain links TRBV29-1 to TRBJ2-3; tentative D call: TRBD2 (6 bases). CDR1 is SQVTM and CDR2 is ANQGSEA in the germline V gene. The CDR3 is made up of 17 amino acids. Trimming removed 4 bases at V and 5 bases at J, with 25 bases between. The CDR3 DNA sequence: TGCAGCGTTGTTCCCGGGTCGGGAGATATTAGAGGAGATACGCAGTATTTT. It is translated as CSVVPGSGDIRGDTQYF.

The sample holds a few counts of this clone. The chain's CDR3 is CASSQGAKYGYTF. The CDR3 DNA sequence: TGTGCCAGTAGCCAGGGGGCAAAGTATGGCTACACCTTC. V usage is TRBV19 and J usage is TRBJ1-2, with 8 bases lining up with TRBD1. CDR1 is LNHDA, CDR2 SQIVND, per germline (reference sequence). V lost 6 bases, J lost 5 bases, and 5 bases stayed unmatched. The CDR3 spans 13 residues.

The chain recombines TRBV5-1 with TRBJ2-7; D gene unclear. V was pared by 0 bases and J by 0 bases, with 4 bases between. Germline V lookup: CDR1 SGHRS, CDR2 YFSETQ. The CDR3 length is 13 residues. The CDR3 here is CASSLVGSYEQYF. CDR3 nucleotide sequence: TGCGCCAGCAGCTTGGTCGGCTCCTACGAGCAGTACTTC.

The V call is TRBV5-1, the J call TRBJ1-2; no clear D gene. The V gene lost 4 bases and the J gene lost 1 base, with 11 bases spanning the gap. The CDR3 spans 14 residues. CDR1 and CDR2 (germline): SGHRS, YFSETQ. The CDR3 sequence: CASSPPGGNYGYTF. The CDR3 coding sequence is TGCGCCAGCAGCCCACCGGGAGGTAACTATGGCTACACCTTC.

The chain links TRBV15 to TRBJ1-2, with TRBD1 matching over 8 bases. V lost 5 bases to trimming and J lost 3 bases; unmatched junction nucleotides: 8. The germline CDR1 and CDR2 sequences are LNHNV and YYDKDF (reference sequence). This CDR3 has 15 amino acids. The CDR3 nucleotides are TGTGCCACCAGCGGGACAGGCGTAGGGTACTATGGCTACACCTTC. Protein product: CATSGTGVGYYGYTF.

This clone was seen more than once but under ten times. The chain uses TRBV29-1 and TRBJ1-2; D not resolved. The germline V and J ends were trimmed by 5 bases and 4 bases, with 8 bases remaining between them. The CDR3 spans 11 residues. The germline CDR1 and CDR2 sequences are SQVTM and ANQGSEA. CDR3 nucleotide sequence: TGCAGCGTTCGGGAAGGCTATGGCTACACCTTC. It yields the protein CSVREGYGYTF.

The gene calls are TRBV20-1 and TRBJ1-1, with a weak D call TRBD1 (5 bases). This CDR3 is 11 amino acids long. V was shortened by 7 bases and J by 5 bases, with 11 bases between the two germline ends. Germline-derived CDR1 and CDR2 are DFQATT and SNEGSKA (reference sequence). In DNA, the CDR3 is TGCAGTGTTGTCAGGGATACTGAAGCTTTCTTT. This sequence encodes CSVVRDTEAFF.

This chain connects TRBV24-1 to TRBJ2-1; 8 bases line up with TRBD1. V shed 4 bases, J shed 5 bases, and the junction held 9 bases outside the gene matches. CDR1 KGHDR and CDR2 SFDVKD come from the germline V gene. The CDR3 extends over 16 amino acids. In nucleotides, the CDR3 is TGTGCCACCAGTGACCCCGGGACAGGACATGACAATGAGCAGTTCTTC. Its protein product is CATSDPGTGHDNEQFF.

The rearrangement uses TRBV7-9 and TRBJ2-1; 11 positions match TRBD2. Germline V gene data show CDR1 as SEHNR and CDR2 as FQNEAQ (reference sequence). V trimming: 5 bases; J trimming: 5 bases; junction bases outside the gene matches: 5. There are 15 residues in the CDR3. CDR3 coding DNA: TGTGCCAGCAGCCTTCTAGCGGGAGGAGACAATGAGCAGTTCTTC. Translation: CASSLLAGGDNEQFF.

The chain has TRBV6-1 and TRBJ1-4, with 8 nucleotides matching TRBD1. The J segment lost 0 bases and the V segment lost 2 bases, leaving 8 bases of the junction unmatched. This CDR3 is built from 18 residues. Germline V gene data show CDR1 as MNHNS and CDR2 as SASEGT. The CDR3 spells CASSERPGGHATNEKLFF. CDR3 nucleotides: TGTGCCAGCAGTGAACGGCCAGGGGGCCATGCAACTAATGAAAAACTGTTTTTT.

This rearrangement joins TRBV5-1 to TRBJ2-1, with D possibly being TRBD2 (6 bases). Between the trimmed V and J ends, which lost 9 bases and 7 bases, there was a span of 23 bases. The germline V gene encodes CDR1 SGHRS and CDR2 YFSETQ. The CDR3 loop spans 15 amino acids. The CDR3 protein is CATSGLEGRGNEQFF. For the CDR3, the DNA is TGCGCCACCTCTGGTTTGGAGGGCCGAGGAAATGAGCAGTTCTTC.

The gene calls are TRBV2 and TRBJ2-1; D is perhaps TRBD2 (6 bases). Germline lookup yields CDR1 SNHLY and CDR2 FYNNEI. CDR3 length: 13 residues. V was clipped by 6 bases and J by 7 bases, with 13 bases between them. The DNA for the CDR3 is TGTGCCAGCAGCTGGGACTTAAGAAATGAGCAGTTCTTC. Translating it yields CASSWDLRNEQFF.

The gene calls are TRBV7-9 and TRBJ1-2, with D possibly matching TRBD1 (5 bases). This CDR3 contains 15 residues. With 1 base removed from V and 10 bases from J, the gap between germline ends came to 19 bases. The V gene's germline CDR1 is SEHNR and CDR2 FQNEAQ (reference sequence). The chain's CDR3 is CASSLGGTGARHYTF. The CDR3 nucleotides read TGTGCCAGCAGCTTAGGGGGGACTGGGGCAAGGCACTACACCTTC.

With respect to this clone: At one end the junction does not follow the germline gene, possibly because of a read error. At the DNA level, this CDR3 is encoded by other sequences in the same sample as well. The gene calls are TRBV9 and TRBJ1-4; 7 positions match TRBD1. Germline V gives CDR1 SGDLS, CDR2 YYNGEE. The CDR3 is 14 amino acids. The CDR3 coding sequence is TGTGCCAGCAGCGTAGTCGGGGACAGTGAAAAACTATTTTTT. This translates into CASSVVGDSEKLFF.

The V gene is TRBV3-1 (or the pseudogene TRBV3-2), the J gene TRBJ2-5; D unclear. This CDR3 has 13 residues. Germline values: CDR1 LGHDT, CDR2 YNNKEL (reference sequence). Trimming shortened V by 1 base and J by 5 bases, and 8 bases separated the two germline ends. The CDR3 loop reads CASSQGSPETQYF. The CDR3 DNA reads as TGTGCCAGCAGCCAAGGCAGTCCGGAGACCCAGTACTTC.